The sample holds a few counts of the clone carrying this TCR beta chain. This sample was included in a study of blood T cell repertoires in COVID-19. Study overall: Sites in the United States, Italy and Spain provided acute and convalescent COVID-19 samples.

Authors' processing steps: Reference gene primers were amplified, and this amplification served to estimate nucleated cell counts. The assay was immunoSEQ multiplex PCR, and TCRdb's table has in-frame clones only and misses some. V, J and clone size are taken as reported in that table, and D and trimming were inferred from the DNA itself. The sample lists approximately 200,000 clones, approximately 80% occurring once. Losses at the gene ends were 4 bases for V and 8 bases for J; bases not matched to a gene: 9. Germline loops: CDR1 SGHDT, CDR2 YYEEEE. The CDR3 loop spans 14 amino acids. This receptor was obtained from a human donor with acute or convalescent COVID-19. The donor label of this sample is uncertain. V and J are TRBV5-6 and TRBJ1-3, with 7 bases lining up with TRBD1. Sequencing used peripheral blood. CDR3 sequence reads: CASSEGRQGDTIYF. CDR3 sequence (DNA): TGTGCCAGCAGCGAAGGGCGTCAGGGGGACACCATATATTTT.